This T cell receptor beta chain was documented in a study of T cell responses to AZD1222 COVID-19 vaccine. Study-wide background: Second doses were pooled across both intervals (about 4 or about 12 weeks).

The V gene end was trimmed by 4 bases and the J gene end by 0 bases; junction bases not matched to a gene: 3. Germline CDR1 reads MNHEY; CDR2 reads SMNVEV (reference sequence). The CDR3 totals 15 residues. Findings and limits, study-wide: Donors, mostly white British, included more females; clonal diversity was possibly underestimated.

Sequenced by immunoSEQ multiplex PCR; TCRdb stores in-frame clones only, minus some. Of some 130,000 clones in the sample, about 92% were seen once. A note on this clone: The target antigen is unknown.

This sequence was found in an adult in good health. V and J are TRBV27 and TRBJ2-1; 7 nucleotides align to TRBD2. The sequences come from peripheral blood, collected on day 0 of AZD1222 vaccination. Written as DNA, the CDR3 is TGTGCCAGCAGTTCCGCGGGAGACTCCTACAATGAGCAGTTCTTC. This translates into CASSSAGDSYNEQFF.